This T cell receptor (beta chain) was obtained from a study of T cell responses to AZD1222 COVID-19 vaccine. Assay used: immunoSEQ multiplex PCR; TCRdb lists only in-frame clones, some missing. Among 120,000 or so clones listed, around 89% were seen once. Per germline, CDR1 MDHEN and CDR2 SYDVKM. V was cut by 1 base and J by 9 bases, with 13 bases left in between. The CDR3 runs 14 residues. Second doses at about 4 or about 12 weeks were pooled. Whole-study findings and limits: The number of AZD1222 recipients seropositive at baseline was only five to seven. In the spike-specific TCR repertoire, nearly half reportedly target unmutated variant regions. Donors were mostly white British, more females; clonal diversity possibly underestimated.

Turning to this clone: What it binds is unknown.

The specimen was peripheral blood, collected 28 days after the second AZD1222 dose. This chain joins TRBV28 and TRBJ2-1; a possible D gene is TRBD1 (6 bases). This clonotype was obtained from an adult who received the AZD1222 COVID-19 vaccine. CDR3 sequence reads: CASSLSSRGGEQFF. CDR3 nucleotides: TGTGCCAGCAGTTTATCCTCCAGGGGCGGTGAGCAGTTCTTC.